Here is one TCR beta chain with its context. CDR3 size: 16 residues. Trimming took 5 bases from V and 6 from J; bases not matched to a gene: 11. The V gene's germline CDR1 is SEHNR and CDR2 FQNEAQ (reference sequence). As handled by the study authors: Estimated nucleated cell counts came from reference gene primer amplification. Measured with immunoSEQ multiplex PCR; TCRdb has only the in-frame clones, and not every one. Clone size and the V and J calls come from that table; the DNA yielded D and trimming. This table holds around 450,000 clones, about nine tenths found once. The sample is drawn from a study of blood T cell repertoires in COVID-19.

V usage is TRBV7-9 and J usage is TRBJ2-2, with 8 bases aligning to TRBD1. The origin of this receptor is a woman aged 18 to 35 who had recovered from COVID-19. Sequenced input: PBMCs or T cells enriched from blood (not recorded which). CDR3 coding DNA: TGTGCCAGCAGCCTCAGACCGACAGGGGTCGCCGGGGAGCTGTTTTTT. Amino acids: CASSLRPTGVAGELFF.